This T cell receptor (beta chain) was recovered during a study of cytomegalovirus exposure and HLA in healthy donors. Study-level information: The same platform was used for the roughly 120 validation repertoires as for the roughly 660 first-cohort repertoires, as reported in a later analysis.

Here immunoSEQ multiplex PCR was the method, and the copy in TCRdb shows in-frame clones only, minus some. The repertoire holds some 65,000 clones, with over 95% as singletons. Comments on this clone: Its antigen is unknown.

General observations from the study: Researchers counted around 180 TCR beta chains as cytomegalovirus-associated. Later, an analysis found that TCR clusters from the first cohort tended to co-occur in the 90 to 150 validation repertoires.

The germline gives CDR1 MNHNS, CDR2 SASEGT. Trimming stripped 8 bases from V and 5 bases from J, with 13 bases between. This CDR3 has 13 amino acids. The donors were members of the validation cohort, which comprised roughly 120 subjects and was separate from the first cohort of roughly 700 subjects. The receptor comes from a man younger than 35 in good health and CMV-seronegative. The chain links TRBV6-1 to TRBJ2-1; the D is unclear. The sequencing sample was made of PBMCs. Written as DNA, the CDR3 is TGTGCCAGCGGCCCAGACTTACACAATGAGCAGTTCTTC. Translated: CASGPDLHNEQFF.